The rows below give T cell receptor beta chains drawn from one sample of a study of blood T cell repertoires in COVID-19. TCRdb's table, derived via immunoSEQ multiplex PCR, lists solely in-frame clones and lacks some. Of about 440,000 clones listed, approximately 89% are singletons. Sequenced: peripheral blood. The receptors stem from a woman aged 45-65 years with COVID-19, enrolled during active disease. Each CDR3 is given with its conserved first and last residue. A D gene is named only where the DNA matches it firmly. Size tells how often a clone was seen (once, few, many) or the class of an expanded clone, and some rows leave it out.

D	J	size	V	length	CDR3	DNA
.	TRBJ1-2	.	TRBV30	14	CAWSDLGGNYGYTF	TGTGCCTGGAGTGATCTGGGGGGAAACTATGGCTACACCTTC
TRBD1	TRBJ1-4	.	TRBV19	14	CASTPTGWVEKLFF	TGTGCCAGTACCCCGACAGGGTGGGTTGAAAAACTGTTTTTT
.	TRBJ1-1	few	TRBV6-2/TRBV6-3	13	CASSRQLNTEAFF	TGTGCCAGCAGTCGACAGTTGAACACTGAAGCTTTCTTT
TRBD1	TRBJ1-5	.	TRBV28	13	CASSRTGVQPQHF	TGTGCCAGCAGTAGGACAGGGGTTCAGCCCCAGCATTTT
TRBD1	TRBJ1-5	.	TRBV5-6	16	CASSIGGDRVNQPQHF	TGTGCCAGCAGCATTGGCGGGGACAGGGTAAATCAGCCCCAGCATTTT
TRBD1	TRBJ1-1	few	TRBV3-1/TRBV3-2	14	CASSRTGEKTEAFF	TGTGCCAGCAGCCGGACAGGAGAAAAGACTGAAGCTTTCTTT
TRBD2	TRBJ2-7	.	TRBV5-1	14	CASSLGGGVYEQYF	TGCGCCAGCAGCTTGGGCGGGGGAGTCTACGAGCAGTACTTC
TRBD1	TRBJ1-3	.	TRBV6-1	13	CASSEGQGNTIYF	TGTGCCAGCAGTGAGGGACAGGGAAACACCATATATTTT
.	TRBJ1-5	few	TRBV2	14	CASSGQFSNQPQHF	TGTGCCAGCAGTGGACAGTTTAGCAATCAGCCCCAGCATTTT
.	TRBJ1-6	.	TRBV2	16	CASIEDRGSYNSPLHF	TGTGCCAGCATCGAGGACCGGGGCTCCTATAATTCACCCCTCCACTTT
.	TRBJ2-7	.	TRBV27	16	CASSFFSPPAAYEQYF	TGTGCCAGCAGTTTTTTCAGTCCCCCTGCGGCCTACGAGCAGTACTTC
.	TRBJ1-1	once	TRBV7-5	15	CARSARQGHSTEAFF	TGTGCCAGAAGCGCCCGACAGGGTCATAGCACTGAAGCTTTCTTT
TRBD2	TRBJ2-7	.	TRBV19	16	CASSTPAGSGGYEQYF	TGTGCCAGTAGTACTCCCGCGGGCAGCGGGGGCTACGAGCAGTACTTC
TRBD2	TRBJ2-1	.	TRBV6-2/TRBV6-3	15	CASSQIAGGKNEQFF	TGTGCCAGCAGTCAAATAGCGGGGGGGAAGAATGAGCAGTTCTTC
.	TRBJ1-2	.	TRBV11-2	14	CASSSDSNNYGYTF	TGTGCCAGCAGCTCTGACAGCAATAACTATGGCTACACCTTC
TRBD2	TRBJ2-1	.	TRBV2	15	CASSLTSGAHNEQFF	TGTGCCAGCAGTCTCACTAGCGGGGCGCACAATGAGCAGTTCTTC
TRBD1	TRBJ1-1	.	TRBV5-1	14	CASSTGTVNTEAFF	TGCGCCAGCAGCACAGGGACAGTGAACACTGAAGCTTTCTTT
.	TRBJ2-7	.	TRBV7-9	14	CASSPRQYTYEQYF	TGTGCCAGCAGCCCCAGACAGTACACCTACGAGCAGTACTTC
TRBD1	TRBJ1-1	.	TRBV24-1	14	CATSDFGQGVGAFF	TGTGCCACCAGTGATTTTGGACAGGGAGTGGGAGCTTTCTTT
.	TRBJ1-1	.	TRBV18	13	CASSELGNTEAFF	TGTGCCAGCTCGGAACTAGGTAACACTGAAGCTTTCTTT
.	TRBJ2-7	.	TRBV19	14	CASSIVGGTYEQYF	TGTGCCAGTAGTATAGTCGGCGGGACCTACGAGCAGTACTTC
.	TRBJ1-2	.	TRBV4-1	16	CASSQAFRTRNYGYTF	TGCGCCAGCAGCCAAGCCTTCCGAACTCGCAACTATGGCTACACCTTC
TRBD1	TRBJ2-1	.	TRBV19	14	CASTKTGTSNEQFF	TGTGCCAGTACCAAGACAGGGACCTCCAATGAGCAGTTCTTC
.	TRBJ1-1	.	TRBV6-5	13	CASILPAGAEAFF	TGTGCCAGCATTTTACCAGCAGGGGCCGAAGCTTTCTTT
.	TRBJ2-2	.	TRBV12-5	12	CASGYPSGELFF	TGTGCTAGTGGTTACCCCAGCGGGGAGCTGTTTTTT
TRBD1	TRBJ1-2	.	TRBV27	17	CASSSWTGEGWDYGYTF	TGTGCCAGCAGTTCATGGACAGGGGAAGGGTGGGACTATGGCTACACCTTC
.	TRBJ2-7	once	TRBV27	12	CASRAPGDEQYF	TGTGCCAGCAGGGCCCCCGGGGACGAGCAGTACTTC